Listed below are T cell receptor beta chains from one sample, sequenced in a study of glioma-infiltrating T cells after dendritic cell vaccination. TCRdb's copy holds only in-frame clones and misses some; the assay was immunoSEQ multiplex PCR. The sample records 45,000 to 60,000 clones, around 85% being singletons. The sequences come from blood, collected after dendritic cell vaccination. The source is a human donor with glioblastoma. Each CDR3 is given with its conserved first and last residue. Fields, in order: clone size, V gene, D gene, J gene, CDR3 DNA, CDR3 protein. The D gene is left open where the match is weak. Clone size appears in some rows only: once, few, many, or a class for an expanded clone.

clone size: once
V gene: TRBV30
D gene: NA
J gene: TRBJ1-4
CDR3 DNA: TGTGCCTGGAGTGATAGACAATCAACTAATGAAAAACTGTTTTTT
CDR3 protein: CAWSDRQSTNEKLFF

clone size: once
V gene: TRBV28
D gene: NA
J gene: TRBJ1-2
CDR3 DNA: TGTGCCAGCAGTTTGGTACAGGAAATAGGGGACTATGGCTACACCTTC
CDR3 protein: CASSLVQEIGDYGYTF

clone size: NA
V gene: TRBV4-1
D gene: TRBD1
J gene: TRBJ1-5
CDR3 DNA: TGCGCCAGCAGCGGGCGACAGGGGATCAATCAGCCCCAGCATTTT
CDR3 protein: CASSGRQGINQPQHF

clone size: NA
V gene: TRBV30
D gene: NA
J gene: TRBJ2-7
CDR3 DNA: TGTGCCTGGAGAAGGACAAGCCTCGGCGAGCAGTACTTC
CDR3 protein: CAWRRTSLGEQYF

clone size: NA
V gene: TRBV18
D gene: NA
J gene: TRBJ1-2
CDR3 DNA: TGTGCCAGCTCACCACCCAAAGGGAGAGGATATGGCTACACCTTC
CDR3 protein: CASSPPKGRGYGYTF

clone size: once
V gene: TRBV4-3
D gene: NA
J gene: TRBJ2-7
CDR3 DNA: TGCGCCAGCAGCCAAGATTGGGGCGGCCGCGAGCAGTACTTC
CDR3 protein: CASSQDWGGREQYF

clone size: NA
V gene: TRBV4-1
D gene: NA
J gene: TRBJ1-6
CDR3 DNA: TGCGCCAGCAGCCAAGGACGCATGCAGCAGACTGTGTCACCCCTCCACTTT
CDR3 protein: CASSQGRMQQTVSPLHF

clone size: NA
V gene: TRBV10-3
D gene: NA
J gene: TRBJ2-7
CDR3 DNA: TGTGCCATCAGTGCCCTAGATAGCTCCTACGAGCAGTACTTC
CDR3 protein: CAISALDSSYEQYF

clone size: NA
V gene: TRBV10-3
D gene: NA
J gene: TRBJ1-2
CDR3 DNA: TGTGCCATCAGGGATTGGACAGACCGAACTAACTATGGCTACACCTTC
CDR3 protein: CAIRDWTDRTNYGYTF

clone size: NA
V gene: TRBV4-2
D gene: NA
J gene: TRBJ2-5
CDR3 DNA: TGTGCCAGCAGCGAAAGCCTCGTAAGGGGTTCAGGAGAGACCCAGTACTTC
CDR3 protein: CASSESLVRGSGETQYF

clone size: once
V gene: TRBV7-3
D gene: TRBD2
J gene: TRBJ2-3
CDR3 DNA: TGTGCCAGCAGCTCGACTAGCGGAACCACAGATACGCAGTATTTT
CDR3 protein: CASSSTSGTTDTQYF

clone size: NA
V gene: TRBV7-8
D gene: TRBD2
J gene: TRBJ2-6
CDR3 DNA: TGTGCCAGCAGGCTCCCCCTGAGGGAGGGGGGGGCCAACGTCCTGACTTTC
CDR3 protein: CASRLPLREGGANVLTF

clone size: NA
V gene: TRBV6-1
D gene: NA
J gene: TRBJ1-5
CDR3 DNA: TGTGCCAGCAGTGAGGGAGTCGATCAGCCCCAGCATTTT
CDR3 protein: CASSEGVDQPQHF

clone size: NA
V gene: TRBV5-1
D gene: NA
J gene: TRBJ1-4
CDR3 DNA: TGCGCCAGCAGACAGGACGCAACTAATGAAAAACTGTTTTTT
CDR3 protein: CASRQDATNEKLFF

clone size: NA
V gene: TRBV7-3
D gene: NA
J gene: TRBJ1-1
CDR3 DNA: TGTGCCAGCAGCTTAGGAGCAGTGAACACTGAAGCTTTCTTT
CDR3 protein: CASSLGAVNTEAFF

clone size: once
V gene: TRBV5-1
D gene: NA
J gene: TRBJ1-3
CDR3 DNA: TGCGCCAGCAGCTTAGCCACGGGGGGAACTGGAAACACCATATATTTT
CDR3 protein: CASSLATGGTGNTIYF

clone size: NA
V gene: TRBV7-3
D gene: TRBD1
J gene: TRBJ1-2
CDR3 DNA: TGTGCCAGCAGCTATGACAGGGGCCGCGGAAATGGCTACACCTTC
CDR3 protein: CASSYDRGRGNGYTF

clone size: NA
V gene: TRBV7-8
D gene: NA
J gene: TRBJ2-5
CDR3 DNA: TGTGCCAGCAGCGACAAACGTACTCTGGAGACCCAGTACTTC
CDR3 protein: CASSDKRTLETQYF

clone size: NA
V gene: TRBV10-3
D gene: NA
J gene: TRBJ2-3
CDR3 DNA: TGTGCCATCAGTTGGGCGAGGGACACAGATACGCAGTATTTT
CDR3 protein: CAISWARDTDTQYF

clone size: few
V gene: TRBV5-1
D gene: TRBD1
J gene: TRBJ2-7
CDR3 DNA: TGCGCCAGCAGCGGGGACAGGGACTCCTACGAGCAGTACTTC
CDR3 protein: CASSGDRDSYEQYF

clone size: NA
V gene: TRBV15
D gene: TRBD1
J gene: TRBJ2-7
CDR3 DNA: TGTGCCACCGGCCAGGGGGCAAGAGCCTACGAGCAGTACTTC
CDR3 protein: CATGQGARAYEQYF

clone size: NA
V gene: TRBV19
D gene: TRBD1
J gene: TRBJ1-5
CDR3 DNA: TGTGCCAGTAGTATAATAGGGCGGACAGGGGGGGCCAATCAGCCCCAGCATTTT
CDR3 protein: CASSIIGRTGGANQPQHF

clone size: NA
V gene: TRBV7-2
D gene: NA
J gene: TRBJ2-1
CDR3 DNA: TGTGCCAGCAGCCCCGGCAATGAGCAGTTCTTC
CDR3 protein: CASSPGNEQFF

clone size: NA
V gene: TRBV25-1
D gene: NA
J gene: TRBJ1-2
CDR3 DNA: TGTGCCAGCAGTGAATTTCGGGGGGAGGGCTATGGCTACACCTTC
CDR3 protein: CASSEFRGEGYGYTF

clone size: NA
V gene: TRBV6-5
D gene: TRBD1
J gene: TRBJ1-2
CDR3 DNA: TGTGCCAGCAGGACAGGGTCTGGCTACACCTTC
CDR3 protein: CASRTGSGYTF

clone size: NA
V gene: TRBV21-1
D gene: NA
J gene: TRBJ1-6
CDR3 DNA: TGTGCCAGCAGACTACAGGGTTATAATTCACCCCTCCACTTT
CDR3 protein: CASRLQGYNSPLHF

clone size: NA
V gene: TRBV7-9
D gene: TRBD1
J gene: TRBJ1-2
CDR3 DNA: TGTGCCAGCAGCTCAGCGCGGGACAGGCCTGGGGGTGGCTATGGCTACACCTTC
CDR3 protein: CASSSARDRPGGGYGYTF

clone size: NA
V gene: TRBV6-5
D gene: NA
J gene: TRBJ2-5
CDR3 DNA: TGTGCCAGCAGGTTATTGGAGACCCAGTACTTC
CDR3 protein: CASRLLETQYF

clone size: NA
V gene: TRBV11-2
D gene: NA
J gene: TRBJ2-7
CDR3 DNA: TGTGCCAGCAGTCTGGACAGCCACTACGAGCAGTACTTC
CDR3 protein: CASSLDSHYEQYF

clone size: once
V gene: TRBV5-1
D gene: TRBD2
J gene: TRBJ2-7
CDR3 DNA: TGCGCCAGCAGCCCGAGGACTAGCGGGGGGCCGAGCTCCTACGAGCAGTACTTC
CDR3 protein: CASSPRTSGGPSSYEQYF

clone size: NA
V gene: TRBV19
D gene: NA
J gene: TRBJ1-2
CDR3 DNA: TGTGCCAGTAAGAGGGCCCCAAACTATGGCTACACCTTC
CDR3 protein: CASKRAPNYGYTF

clone size: NA
V gene: TRBV11-3
D gene: TRBD1
J gene: TRBJ1-6
CDR3 DNA: TGTGCCAGCAGCTCCTACGGGACAGTTTCACCCCTCCACTTT
CDR3 protein: CASSSYGTVSPLHF

clone size: few
V gene: TRBV7-2
D gene: NA
J gene: TRBJ2-1
CDR3 DNA: TGTGCCAGCAGCGAAACACCCTCCTACAATGAGCAGTTCTTC
CDR3 protein: CASSETPSYNEQFF

clone size: NA
V gene: TRBV29-1
D gene: NA
J gene: TRBJ2-7
CDR3 DNA: TGCAGCGTTAATGGGGCAGGTCGCTACGAGCAGTACTTC
CDR3 protein: CSVNGAGRYEQYF

clone size: NA
V gene: TRBV5-6
D gene: NA
J gene: TRBJ1-5
CDR3 DNA: TGTGCCAGCAGCTTGGGGCAGTTCAATCAGCCCCAGCATTTT
CDR3 protein: CASSLGQFNQPQHF

clone size: few
V gene: TRBV19
D gene: TRBD1
J gene: TRBJ2-6
CDR3 DNA: TGTGCCAGTACCCTGGGGAGGACAGGGGAAAGGGGCTCTGGGGCCAACGTCCTGACTTTC
CDR3 protein: CASTLGRTGERGSGANVLTF

clone size: NA
V gene: TRBV4-1
D gene: NA
J gene: TRBJ1-3
CDR3 DNA: TGCGCCAGCAGCCAAGAAAGGAGAGTCTCTGGAAACACCATATATTTT
CDR3 protein: CASSQERRVSGNTIYF

clone size: once
V gene: TRBV20-1
D gene: NA
J gene: TRBJ1-1
CDR3 DNA: TGCAGTGCTAGTCGGGACACTGAAGCTTTCTTT
CDR3 protein: CSASRDTEAFF

clone size: NA
V gene: TRBV5-4
D gene: TRBD1
J gene: TRBJ1-1
CDR3 DNA: TGTGCCAGCAGCCCACGTCCCGGGACAGACAGGGCTTTCTTT
CDR3 protein: CASSPRPGTDRAFF